Given below is one TCR beta chain in context. Its cognate antigen is unknown. The donors gave bone marrow, and they were healthy. The source of the sample is a study of cytomegalovirus exposure and HLA in healthy donors. The wider study: HLA-typed donors contributed around 82 million unique TCRs, which were held in an early data release. Most donors, roughly 84% of 398 genotyped, fell in the Caucasian-associated ancestry cluster. Study results and caveats: Analysis performed later found approximately 17,000 TCR beta sequences associated with HLA alleles at 0.05 false discovery rate.

Germline values: CDR1 MNHEY, CDR2 SVGAGI. Trimming took off 5 bases at V and 0 bases at J, with 11 bases between the two ends. The CDR3 contains 15 residues. In the PCR, 60 Vbeta and 13 Jbeta primers were used. Produced via immunoSEQ multiplex PCR; TCRdb's table is partial and in-frame only. The sample carries around 140,000 clones, just under 85% recorded once. The specimen sequenced was PBMCs. The genes are TRBV6-5 and TRBJ2-1; D is possibly TRBD1 (6 bases). This TCR came from a woman aged 55-69 years in good health and CMV-seropositive. The CDR3 reads CASSGLDSSYNEQFF. The CDR3 bases are TGTGCCAGCAGTGGGTTGGACAGCTCCTACAATGAGCAGTTCTTC.